These 18 T cell receptor beta chains came from one sample sequenced in a study of cytomegalovirus exposure and HLA in healthy donors. TCRdb keeps only in-frame clones here, not all; method: immunoSEQ multiplex PCR. The data show more than 100,000 clones, with about 90% seen just once and 1.4% to 1.5% held by the top ten. The sample comprised PBMCs. The receptors come from a man aged 30 to 39 in good health and CMV-seronegative.

This chain links TRBV9 with TRBJ2-7, with TRBD1 matching over 10 bases. The CDR3 contains 15 residues. Germline V gene lookup returns CDR1 SGDLS and CDR2 YYNGEE. The trim removed 3 bases at V and 2 bases at J, leaving 5 bases unmatched. CDR3 in amino acids: CASSAPGQGTYEQYF. The CDR3 nucleotides are TGTGCCAGCAGCGCTCCGGGACAGGGGACCTACGAGCAGTACTTC.

The rearrangement joins TRBV18 to TRBJ2-2, with 8 nucleotides matching TRBD1. Germline lookup yields CDR1 KGHSH and CDR2 LQKENI. With 3 bases clipped from V and 0 bases from J, the junction kept 3 bases outside the gene matches. This CDR3 has 16 amino acids. CDR3 sequence reads: CASSPQGAANTGELFF. Written as DNA, the CDR3 is TGTGCCAGCTCACCCCAGGGGGCGGCGAACACCGGGGAGCTGTTTTTT.

V gene TRBV9 combines with J gene TRBJ2-7, with D perhaps matching TRBD2 (7 bases). Trimming took 0 bases from V and 6 from J, leaving 16 bases between them. CDR3 length: 15 amino acids. The germline V gene has CDR1 SGDLS and CDR2 YYNGEE. The CDR3 region has the DNA TGTGCCAGCAGCGTAGCCGGGGGGCAGTCGGGCGAGCAGTACTTC. It specifies CASSVAGGQSGEQYF.

The rearrangement links TRBV30 to TRBJ1-3, with 12 bases matching TRBD1. Germline lookup yields CDR1 GTSNPN and CDR2 SVGIG (reference sequence). V lost 3 bases, J lost 4 bases, and 1 base stayed unmatched. This CDR3 spans 14 amino acids. CDR3 bases: TGTGCCTGGAGGGGACAGGGGGCAGGAAACACCATATATTTT. This sequence encodes CAWRGQGAGNTIYF.

The genes are TRBV10-2 and TRBJ2-2; no clear D. V was pared by 0 bases and J by 3 bases, with 5 bases between. The CDR3 is 14 amino acids. The germline CDR1 and CDR2 sequences are WSHSY and SAAADI. CDR3 region: CASSESRYTGELFF. The CDR3 DNA reads TGCGCCAGCAGTGAGTCTAGATACACCGGGGAGCTGTTTTTT.

The V gene is TRBV7-9, the J gene TRBJ1-1; 9 positions agree with TRBD1. The ends lost 1 base at V and 5 bases at J; junction bases unmatched: 8. The CDR3 is 16 residues long. CDR1 SEHNR and CDR2 FQNEAQ come from the germline V gene (reference sequence). As DNA, the CDR3 is TGTGCCAGCAGCTTAGGGGGGACAGGGAGAGGGACTGAAGCTTTCTTT. Translating it yields CASSLGGTGRGTEAFF.

The J gene is TRBJ2-7, the V gene TRBV5-1; 9 bases fit TRBD2. The CDR3 runs 14 residues. The J segment lost 4 bases and the V segment lost 4 bases, leaving 6 bases of the junction unmatched. Germline V lookup: CDR1 SGHRS, CDR2 YFSETQ. CDR3 sequence reads: CASSRSSGKYEQYF. CDR3 nucleotide sequence: TGCGCCAGCAGCCGTTCTAGCGGGAAGTACGAGCAGTACTTC.

The rearrangement uses TRBV5-4 and TRBJ2-1; 8 bases fit TRBD1. The CDR3 spans 15 residues. V lost 4 bases to trimming and J lost 3 bases; unmatched junction nucleotides: 6. Germline assignment: CDR1 SGHNT and CDR2 YYREEE (reference sequence). CDR3 DNA sequence: TGTGCCAGCAGCCTCGGACAGGGTTACTACAATGAGCAGTTCTTC. Its protein product is CASSLGQGYYNEQFF.

The chain recombines TRBV5-1 with TRBJ2-4, with TRBD1 identical over 7 bases. CDR3 size: 14 residues. From germline, CDR1 is SGHRS and CDR2 YFSETQ. The J segment lost 4 bases and the V segment lost 2 bases, leaving 3 bases of the junction unmatched. The CDR3 sequence is CASSFGDRKNIQYF. The CDR3 DNA reads TGCGCCAGCAGCTTTGGGGACAGAAAAAACATTCAGTACTTC. The whole variable domain, filled in from reference TRBV5-1 and TRBJ2-4, reads KAGVTQTPRYLIKTRGQQVTLSCSPISGHRSVSWYQQTPGQGLQFLFEYFSETQRNKGNFPGRFSGRQFSNSRSEMNVSTLELGDSALYLCASSFGDRKNIQYFGAGTRLSVL.

This chain links TRBV11-3 with TRBJ1-1; 9 bases fit TRBD1. The junction had 6 bases not matched to a gene; V was cut back by 4 bases and J by 3 bases. This CDR3 region has 15 residues. The germline CDR1 and CDR2 sequences are SGHNT and YENEEA. The DNA of the CDR3 is TGTGCCAGCAGCTCATCGACAGGGGGGTACACTGAAGCTTTCTTT. Translation: CASSSSTGGYTEAFF.

The chain uses TRBV6-1 and TRBJ1-4; D unclear. V lost 6 bases and J lost 4, with 12 bases in between. CDR3 length: 14 residues. The germline V gene encodes CDR1 MNHNS and CDR2 SASEGT. As DNA, the CDR3 is TGTGCCAGCAGGAGGGCAGGCATTAATGAAAAACTGTTTTTT. Translating gives CASRRAGINEKLFF.

This sequence joins TRBV5-1 and TRBJ2-3, with D perhaps TRBD1 (5 bases). CDR1 SGHRS and CDR2 YFSETQ come from the germline V gene. The CDR3 loop spans 16 amino acids. With 0 bases removed from V and 0 bases from J, the gap between germline ends came to 11 bases. CDR3 residues: CASSLGAGSSTDTQYF. DNA of the CDR3: TGCGCCAGCAGCTTGGGAGCAGGGTCTAGCACAGATACGCAGTATTTT.

The chain uses TRBV15 and TRBJ1-3, with 9 nucleotides matching TRBD1. Germline-derived CDR1 and CDR2 are LNHNV and YYDKDF (reference sequence). Trimming took 5 bases from V and 7 from J; bases not matched to a gene: 9. There are 15 residues in the CDR3. This chain's CDR3 is CATSDRDRVGNTIYF. The CDR3 region has the DNA TGTGCCACCAGCGACCGGGACAGGGTAGGGAACACCATATATTTT. Combining the CDR3 with reference TRBV15 and TRBJ1-3 gives the whole variable domain DAMVIQNPRYQVTQFGKPVTLSCSQTLNHNVMYWYQQKSSQAPKLLFHYYDKDFNNEADTPDNFQSRRPNTSFCFLDIRSPGLGDTAMYLCATSDRDRVGNTIYFGEGSWLTVV.

The chain has TRBV14 and TRBJ1-1, with no clear D. Between the trimmed V and J ends, which lost 0 bases and 1 base, there was a span of 12 bases. Germline V lookup: CDR1 SGHDN, CDR2 FVKESK. The CDR3 consists of 16 residues. DNA for the CDR3: TGTGCCAGCAGCCAAGATATAGCGGATGCGAACACTGAAGCTTTCTTT. Residues: CASSQDIADANTEAFF.

The chain employs TRBV6-5 and TRBJ2-7, with TRBD1 identical over 8 bases. The CDR3 length is 14 residues. CDR1 is MNHEY, CDR2 SVGAGI, per germline. The J segment lost 0 bases and the V segment lost 6 bases, leaving 4 bases of the junction unmatched. CDR3 residues: CASSRTGSSYEQYF. DNA of the CDR3: TGTGCCAGCAGCCGGACAGGGAGCTCCTACGAGCAGTACTTC.

The chain employs TRBV9 and TRBJ1-1; 9 bases are a match to TRBD1. CDR1 SGDLS and CDR2 YYNGEE come from the germline V gene. The CDR3 is 15 residues long. Trimming at V came to 3 bases and at J to 2 bases, leaving 5 bases not matched to a gene. The DNA for the CDR3 is TGTGCCAGCAGCGGAGCAACAGGGGGCAACACTGAAGCTTTCTTT. Protein sequence: CASSGATGGNTEAFF.

V usage is TRBV30 and J usage is TRBJ2-3; 14 nucleotides agree with TRBD2. This CDR3 region has 15 residues. V was clipped by 7 bases and J by 6 bases; unmatched bases: 9. Germline CDR1 is GTSNPN and CDR2 is SVGIG (reference sequence). CDR3 amino acids: CALAGTSGSLDTQYF. In DNA, the CDR3 is TGTGCCTTAGCCGGGACTAGCGGGAGTTTGGATACGCAGTATTTT.

The V gene is TRBV27, the J gene TRBJ2-5; D is possibly TRBD1 (5 bases). Germline V gene sequence: CDR1 MNHEY, CDR2 SMNVEV (reference sequence). The CDR3 is 13 amino acids. V was trimmed by 6 bases and J by 2 bases, leaving 10 bases between them. CDR3 region: CASRRQTQETQYF. The CDR3 region has the DNA TGTGCCAGCAGAAGACAGACGCAAGAGACCCAGTACTTC.